This T cell receptor (beta chain) was obtained from a study of T cells in Graves' hyperthyroidism and ophthalmopathy. The study, taken as a whole, reports: It was a median about 6 months before onset that the model predicted ophthalmopathy. Among clonotypes expanded in thyroid above 0.001, most were also found in blood. Researchers report that a 13 V-J model separated ophthalmopathy from stable hyperthyroidism.

Trimming pared 9 bases from V and 7 bases from J, leaving 22 bases between. Germline CDR1 LNHDA, CDR2 SQIVND (reference sequence). The CDR3 is 14 residues long. Researchers amplified the TCR beta CDR3 regions from RNA transcripts. During a first-round RT-PCR of the TCR CDR3, the HTBI primer set was used. TCRdb independently ran MiXCR on the multiplex PCR reads; one entry per CDR3 protein. The sample lists roughly 570,000 distinct CDR3 sequences, 46% seen once, with 15% to 20% in the top ten. Exclusion followed for patients with uncontrolled infection, other autoimmune disease, pregnancy or lactation. A word on this clonotype: Its target is not known. This clone may be a read error of a much larger clone one base away. Here the CDR3 omits its conserved ending phenylalanine or tryptophan, so a read error is the likely source.

The sample taken for sequencing was peripheral blood or thyroid tissue (not recorded which). The rearrangement uses TRBV19 and TRBJ2-7; D is perhaps TRBD1 or TRBD2 (5 bases each). The sequence derives from an adult woman with Graves' disease, either hyperthyroidism or ophthalmopathy (not recorded which). This CDR3 is CASSLELGDAEQYL. DNA for the CDR3: TGTGCCAGCAGCTTAGAACTAGGGGACGCAGAGCAGTACCTC.